Listed below are T cell receptor beta chains from one sample, sequenced in a study of regulatory T cells in long-lasting Graves disease. TCRdb re-derived calls from the multiplex PCR reads in MiXCR, one entry per CDR3 protein. Here the sample spans more than 450,000 distinct CDR3 sequences, 15% to 20% being singletons. These data were also filed under a second study, of T cells in Graves' hyperthyroidism and ophthalmopathy.

The material sequenced was peripheral blood mononuclear cells (PBMCs), taken at new diagnosis, from a patient treated with antithyroid drugs. These receptor sequences come from a man in his forties with Graves disease. CDR3s include the opening cysteine and the closing phenylalanine or tryptophan. The order of the fields is clone size, V gene, J gene, D gene, CDR3 protein, CDR3 DNA. D genes are given only for firm matches. Size tells how often a clone was seen (once, few, many) or the class of an expanded clone, and some rows leave it out.

clone size: many; V gene: TRBV6-2/TRBV6-3; J gene: TRBJ2-5; D gene: .; CDR3 protein: CASSYSGHPLGTQYF; CDR3 DNA: TGTGCCAGCAGTTACTCCGGCCACCCCCTAGGGACCCAGTACTTC
clone size: .; V gene: TRBV18; J gene: TRBJ1-2; D gene: TRBD1; CDR3 protein: CASSPTLTLHRGYGYTF; CDR3 DNA: TGTGCCAGCTCACCAACGCTCACACTTCACAGGGGGTATGGCTACACCTTC
clone size: .; V gene: TRBV4-1; J gene: TRBJ1-2; D gene: .; CDR3 protein: CASRPIGNYGYTF; CDR3 DNA: TGCGCCAGCAGGCCAATTGGGAACTATGGCTACACCTTC
clone size: many; V gene: TRBV12-3/TRBV12-4; J gene: TRBJ2-2; D gene: .; CDR3 protein: CASSPGLRTNTGELFF; CDR3 DNA: TGTGCCAGCAGTCCGGGACTCCGTACGAACACCGGGGAGCTGTTTTTT
clone size: many; V gene: TRBV3-1; J gene: TRBJ2-5; D gene: TRBD2; CDR3 protein: CASSQDIVAGNQETQYF; CDR3 DNA: TGTGCCAGCAGCCAAGATATAGTAGCGGGAAATCAAGAGACCCAGTACTTC
clone size: many; V gene: TRBV12-3/TRBV12-4; J gene: TRBJ1-1; D gene: .; CDR3 protein: CASRSSTGTEAFF; CDR3 DNA: TGTGCCAGCAGGTCTTCAACGGGGACTGAAGCTTTCTTT
clone size: many; V gene: TRBV7-8; J gene: TRBJ1-1; D gene: TRBD1; CDR3 protein: CASSLAGTGNTEAFF; CDR3 DNA: TGTGCCAGCAGCTTAGCGGGGACAGGGAACACTGAAGCTTTCTTT
clone size: .; V gene: TRBV19; J gene: TRBJ2-5; D gene: TRBD1; CDR3 protein: CASSIARNRGQETQYF; CDR3 DNA: TGTGCCAGTAGTATAGCCCGGAACAGGGGACAAGAGACCCAGTACTTC
clone size: many; V gene: TRBV27; J gene: TRBJ2-1; D gene: .; CDR3 protein: CASSNLGVRDSYNEQFF; CDR3 DNA: TGTGCCAGCAGTAATTTGGGGGTGCGGGATTCCTACAATGAGCAGTTCTTC
clone size: many; V gene: TRBV13; J gene: TRBJ1-1; D gene: .; CDR3 protein: CASSLGDSEAFF; CDR3 DNA: TGTGCCAGCAGCTTAGGGGACAGTGAAGCTTTCTTT
clone size: many; V gene: TRBV2; J gene: TRBJ2-7; D gene: .; CDR3 protein: CASRALGSYEQYF; CDR3 DNA: TGTGCCAGCAGAGCACTGGGGTCCTACGAGCAGTACTTC
clone size: many; V gene: TRBV3-1; J gene: TRBJ1-1; D gene: .; CDR3 protein: CASSPLTPNTEAFF; CDR3 DNA: TGTGCCAGCAGCCCCTTAACCCCGAACACTGAAGCTTTCTTT
clone size: few; V gene: TRBV11-2; J gene: TRBJ1-3; D gene: .; CDR3 protein: CASSLNLGQSSGNTIYF; CDR3 DNA: TGTGCCAGCAGCTTAAATCTTGGACAGAGCTCTGGAAACACCATATATTTT
clone size: many; V gene: TRBV28; J gene: TRBJ2-7; D gene: .; CDR3 protein: CASTPPGTYEQYF; CDR3 DNA: TGTGCCAGCACCCCGCCAGGGACCTACGAGCAGTACTTC
clone size: .; V gene: TRBV20-1; J gene: TRBJ2-2; D gene: .; CDR3 protein: CSAQQLTGELFF; CDR3 DNA: TGCAGTGCTCAACAGCTCACCGGGGAGCTGTTTTTT
clone size: many; V gene: TRBV11-2; J gene: TRBJ2-7; D gene: .; CDR3 protein: CASSLVRDLVYEQYF; CDR3 DNA: TGTGCCAGCAGCTTAGTACGGGACCTCGTGTACGAGCAGTACTTC
clone size: many; V gene: TRBV28; J gene: TRBJ1-6; D gene: .; CDR3 protein: CASSFTGPGPNSPLHF; CDR3 DNA: TGTGCCAGCAGTTTTACAGGGCCGGGACCCAATTCACCCCTCCACTTT
clone size: few; V gene: TRBV30; J gene: TRBJ2-4; D gene: .; CDR3 protein: CAWEGEGKNIQYF; CDR3 DNA: TGTGCCTGGGAGGGCGAGGGCAAAAACATTCAGTACTTC
clone size: many; V gene: TRBV7-2; J gene: TRBJ2-1; D gene: TRBD2; CDR3 protein: CASSGLIRKTSGRNNEQFF; CDR3 DNA: TGTGCCAGCAGCGGATTGATCCGGAAGACTAGCGGGAGGAACAATGAGCAGTTCTTC
clone size: few; V gene: TRBV6-1; J gene: TRBJ2-4; D gene: .; CDR3 protein: CASSGVGSGIQYF; CDR3 DNA: TGTGCCAGCAGTGGCGTCGGCTCGGGCATTCAGTACTTC
clone size: many; V gene: TRBV20-1; J gene: TRBJ2-7; D gene: TRBD2; CDR3 protein: CSATGLAGAVGNEQYF; CDR3 DNA: TGCAGTGCCACGGGACTAGCGGGAGCCGTCGGCAACGAGCAGTACTTC
clone size: .; V gene: TRBV5-4; J gene: TRBJ1-2; D gene: .; CDR3 protein: CASSSTGRTDGYTF; CDR3 DNA: TGTGCCAGCAGCAGTACAGGGAGGACAGATGGCTACACCTTC
clone size: many; V gene: TRBV7-2; J gene: TRBJ1-1; D gene: .; CDR3 protein: CASSPSGVGGTEAFF; CDR3 DNA: TGTGCCAGCAGCCCATCAGGGGTAGGGGGTACTGAAGCTTTCTTT
clone size: once; V gene: TRBV7-2; J gene: TRBJ1-1; D gene: .; CDR3 protein: CASSTGTLLRHTEAFF; CDR3 DNA: TGTGCCAGCAGCACCGGGACCCTACTCAGGCACACTGAAGCTTTCTTT
clone size: many; V gene: TRBV11-3; J gene: TRBJ2-2; D gene: .; CDR3 protein: CASSSPPGGLVNTGELFF; CDR3 DNA: TGTGCCAGCAGTTCCCCCCCAGGGGGACTTGTGAACACCGGGGAGCTGTTTTTT
clone size: .; V gene: TRBV29-1; J gene: TRBJ2-2; D gene: TRBD2; CDR3 protein: CSVKKLAGSTGELFF; CDR3 DNA: TGCAGCGTCAAAAAGCTAGCGGGGAGCACCGGGGAGCTGTTTTTT
clone size: many; V gene: TRBV10-3; J gene: TRBJ2-3; D gene: TRBD1; CDR3 protein: CAISPGQDTDTQYF; CDR3 DNA: TGTGCCATCAGCCCGGGACAGGACACAGATACGCAGTATTTT
clone size: .; V gene: TRBV13; J gene: TRBJ1-5; D gene: TRBD1; CDR3 protein: CASSLSGTGRRSNQPQHF; CDR3 DNA: TGTGCCAGCAGCTTAAGCGGGACAGGGCGGAGAAGCAATCAGCCCCAGCATTTT
clone size: many; V gene: TRBV3-1; J gene: TRBJ2-7; D gene: TRBD2; CDR3 protein: CASSQGLAGEYEQYF; CDR3 DNA: TGTGCCAGCAGCCAGGGACTAGCGGGAGAATACGAGCAGTACTTC
clone size: .; V gene: TRBV11-2; J gene: TRBJ1-4; D gene: .; CDR3 protein: CASTEGREKLFF; CDR3 DNA: TGTGCCAGCACCGAAGGGAGGGAAAAACTGTTTTTT
clone size: few; V gene: TRBV29-1; J gene: TRBJ2-7; D gene: TRBD1; CDR3 protein: CSVGGQGALYEQYF; CDR3 DNA: TGCAGCGTGGGGGGACAGGGGGCGTTATACGAGCAGTACTTC
clone size: many; V gene: TRBV6-1; J gene: TRBJ2-7; D gene: .; CDR3 protein: CASSISGYSYEQYF; CDR3 DNA: TGTGCCAGCAGTATTTCAGGTTACAGCTACGAGCAGTACTTC
clone size: many; V gene: TRBV14; J gene: TRBJ2-1; D gene: TRBD1; CDR3 protein: CASSQRDRFYNEQFF; CDR3 DNA: TGTGCCAGCAGCCAACGGGACAGGTTCTACAATGAGCAGTTCTTC
clone size: many; V gene: TRBV6-1; J gene: TRBJ1-1; D gene: .; CDR3 protein: CASTATQGNTEAFF; CDR3 DNA: TGTGCCAGCACCGCAACCCAGGGAAACACTGAAGCTTTCTTT
clone size: many; V gene: TRBV28; J gene: TRBJ2-5; D gene: .; CDR3 protein: CASSLGAGQETQYF; CDR3 DNA: TGTGCCAGCAGTTTAGGGGCGGGGCAAGAGACCCAGTACTTC
clone size: few; V gene: TRBV28; J gene: TRBJ1-5; D gene: .; CDR3 protein: CASSISNQPQHF; CDR3 DNA: TGTGCCAGCAGTATTAGCAATCAGCCCCAGCATTTT
clone size: .; V gene: TRBV19; J gene: TRBJ2-3; D gene: TRBD2; CDR3 protein: CASSRSGTSGRSTQYF; CDR3 DNA: TGTGCCAGTAGTAGATCCGGGACTAGCGGGAGGAGTACGCAGTATTTT
clone size: many; V gene: TRBV20-1; J gene: TRBJ2-1; D gene: .; CDR3 protein: CSARDGRRSSYNEQFF; CDR3 DNA: TGCAGTGCTAGAGATGGGAGGCGGAGCTCCTACAATGAGCAGTTCTTC
clone size: many; V gene: TRBV5-1; J gene: TRBJ2-5; D gene: .; CDR3 protein: CASSLRFQETQYF; CDR3 DNA: TGCGCCAGCAGCCTGAGGTTCCAAGAGACCCAGTACTTC
clone size: many; V gene: TRBV30; J gene: TRBJ2-1; D gene: TRBD2; CDR3 protein: CAWSVSLRGLSGGLFF; CDR3 DNA: TGTGCCTGGAGTGTGTCCCTTAGAGGTTTGAGCGGGGGACTGTTCTTC
clone size: many; V gene: TRBV5-1; J gene: TRBJ2-5; D gene: TRBD1; CDR3 protein: CASSLLGDSETQYF; CDR3 DNA: TGCGCCAGCAGCCTGTTGGGGGACAGCGAGACCCAGTACTTC
clone size: many; V gene: TRBV5-6; J gene: TRBJ1-6; D gene: TRBD1; CDR3 protein: CASTRRDRTNSPLHF; CDR3 DNA: TGTGCCAGCACCCGGCGGGACAGGACCAATTCACCCCTCCACTTT
clone size: .; V gene: TRBV5-1; J gene: TRBJ1-1; D gene: TRBD1; CDR3 protein: CASRMRAGGMNTEAFF; CDR3 DNA: TGCGCCAGCAGAATGCGGGCAGGGGGTATGAACACTGAAGCTTTCTTT
clone size: few; V gene: TRBV10-3; J gene: TRBJ1-2; D gene: .; CDR3 protein: CAISSNQGNNYGYTF; CDR3 DNA: TGTGCCATCAGCTCGAATCAGGGGAATAACTATGGCTACACCTTC
clone size: many; V gene: TRBV20-1; J gene: TRBJ1-1; D gene: .; CDR3 protein: CSARDPGNTEAFF; CDR3 DNA: TGCAGTGCTAGAGATCCGGGAAACACTGAAGCTTTCTTT
clone size: many; V gene: TRBV11-2; J gene: TRBJ2-1; D gene: TRBD2; CDR3 protein: CASSLRLAGVTDEQFF; CDR3 DNA: TGTGCCAGCAGCCTTCGGCTAGCGGGAGTTACGGATGAGCAGTTCTTC
clone size: .; V gene: TRBV5-1; J gene: TRBJ2-2; D gene: TRBD1; CDR3 protein: CASSFNRGDTGELFF; CDR3 DNA: TGCGCCAGCAGCTTTAACAGGGGGGACACCGGGGAGCTGTTTTTT
clone size: many; V gene: TRBV6-1; J gene: TRBJ1-3; D gene: TRBD1; CDR3 protein: CASRHGTGFDTIYF; CDR3 DNA: TGTGCCAGCAGGCACGGGACAGGATTCGACACCATATATTTT
clone size: .; V gene: TRBV28; J gene: TRBJ2-7; D gene: .; CDR3 protein: CASNPTGTLAYEQYF; CDR3 DNA: TGTGCCAGCAACCCCACCGGGACACTTGCCTACGAGCAGTACTTC
clone size: many; V gene: TRBV20-1; J gene: TRBJ2-5; D gene: TRBD2; CDR3 protein: CSARGGSGQETQYF; CDR3 DNA: TGCAGTGCTAGGGGCGGGAGCGGCCAAGAGACCCAGTACTTC
clone size: many; V gene: TRBV30; J gene: TRBJ1-1; D gene: .; CDR3 protein: CAWSGGRRNTEAFF; CDR3 DNA: TGTGCCTGGAGTGGGGGACGGAGGAACACTGAAGCTTTCTTT
clone size: many; V gene: TRBV27; J gene: TRBJ2-7; D gene: .; CDR3 protein: CASQTPGVYKQYF; CDR3 DNA: TGTGCCAGCCAAACTCCGGGTGTCTACAAGCAGTACTTC
clone size: .; V gene: TRBV28; J gene: TRBJ2-7; D gene: TRBD2; CDR3 protein: CARTSGSRRSQYF; CDR3 DNA: TGTGCCAGGACTAGCGGGAGTCGGCGGTCCCAGTACTTC
clone size: many; V gene: TRBV5-1; J gene: TRBJ2-7; D gene: .; CDR3 protein: CASSMEGQLYEQYF; CDR3 DNA: TGCGCCAGCAGCATGGAGGGCCAGCTTTACGAGCAGTACTTC
clone size: many; V gene: TRBV7-9; J gene: TRBJ2-1; D gene: TRBD2; CDR3 protein: CASSRGLAGFNEQFF; CDR3 DNA: TGTGCCAGCAGCCGAGGACTAGCGGGGTTCAATGAGCAGTTCTTC
clone size: few; V gene: TRBV24-1; J gene: TRBJ2-1; D gene: TRBD1; CDR3 protein: CATSDLMGQGALYKQFF; CDR3 DNA: TGTGCCACCAGTGATCTGATGGGACAGGGGGCTCTCTATAAGCAGTTCTTC
clone size: .; V gene: TRBV29-1; J gene: TRBJ2-5; D gene: .; CDR3 protein: CSALTFLATETQYF; CDR3 DNA: TGCAGCGCCCTAACCTTTCTAGCTACGGAGACCCAGTACTTC
clone size: many; V gene: TRBV5-1; J gene: TRBJ2-3; D gene: TRBD2; CDR3 protein: CASSLAVAGDPDTQYF; CDR3 DNA: TGCGCCAGCAGCTTGGCAGTAGCGGGAGATCCAGATACGCAGTATTTT
clone size: many; V gene: TRBV12-5; J gene: TRBJ2-1; D gene: TRBD2; CDR3 protein: CASGPGTSGTYNEQFF; CDR3 DNA: TGTGCTAGTGGCCCGGGGACTAGCGGGACCTACAATGAGCAGTTCTTC
clone size: once; V gene: TRBV12-3/TRBV12-4; J gene: TRBJ1-1; D gene: TRBD1; CDR3 protein: CASSLHILGQGTEAFF; CDR3 DNA: TGTGCCAGCAGTTTACATATTTTGGGACAGGGAACTGAAGCTTTCTTT